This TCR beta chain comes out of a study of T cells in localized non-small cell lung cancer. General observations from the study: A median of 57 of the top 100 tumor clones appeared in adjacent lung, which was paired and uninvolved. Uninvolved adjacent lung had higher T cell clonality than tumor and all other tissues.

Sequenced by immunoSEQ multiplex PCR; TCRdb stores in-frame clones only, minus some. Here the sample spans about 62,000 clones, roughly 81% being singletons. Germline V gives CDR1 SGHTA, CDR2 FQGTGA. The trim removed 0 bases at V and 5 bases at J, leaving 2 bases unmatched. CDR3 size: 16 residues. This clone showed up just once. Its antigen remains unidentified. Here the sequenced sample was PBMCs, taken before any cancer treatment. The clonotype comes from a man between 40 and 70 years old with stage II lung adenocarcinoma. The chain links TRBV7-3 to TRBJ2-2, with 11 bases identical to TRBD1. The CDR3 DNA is TGTGCCAGCAGCTTAACACGGGACAGGGGGACCGGGGAGCTGTTTTTT. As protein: CASSLTRDRGTGELFF.